Here is one T cell receptor beta chain with its context. Its antigen is still unknown. This specimen comes from a study of identical twins. Template switching (which added a universal primer site) was used, and cDNA carried unique molecular identifiers. Using its own MiXCR run on the 5' RACE reads, TCRdb lists one record per CDR3 protein. The sample contains 1.5 million to 2 million distinct CDR3 sequences, under 35% of which appear only once. Points from the study as a whole: Abundant beta clonotypes from cord blood had fewer insertions, unlike memory repertoires, which showed none. There was more out-of-frame TCR alpha sharing in monozygotic twins than models estimated.

The CDR3 length is 13 residues. V lost 10 bases and J lost 0, with 11 bases in between. Germline V lookup: CDR1 MNHNS, CDR2 SASEGT. This receptor was obtained from a newborn girl in good health. Sequencing used cord blood. The V and J genes are TRBV6-1 and TRBJ2-3; D gene unclear. The CDR3 nucleotides read TGTGCCACTAAGACCAGTAGCACAGATACGCAGTATTTT. Residues: CATKTSSTDTQYF.